The rows below give T cell receptor beta chains drawn from one sample of a study of blood T cell repertoires in COVID-19. Clones were read by immunoSEQ multiplex PCR, and TCRdb kept only the in-frame ones, dropping some. The table lists some 530,000 clones, 70% to 90% of them singletons. Material: peripheral blood. The source of these receptors is a human donor in a cohort sampled during active COVID-19. The CDR3 runs from the conserved cysteine through the conserved F or W. D genes are given only for firm matches. A row's size may be missing; if present it is once, few, many or a size class.

TRBD1	16	TRBV11-2	.	TRBJ1-2	CASSFTGTGGKYGYTF	TGTGCCAGCAGCTTCACCGGGACAGGGGGCAAGTATGGCTACACCTTC
.	17	TRBV5-1	.	TRBJ1-3	CASSQIAQAPSGNTIYF	TGCGCCAGCAGCCAGATCGCCCAGGCCCCTTCTGGAAACACCATATATTTT
TRBD2	14	TRBV10-1	.	TRBJ2-1	CASSRTSSYNEQFF	TGCGCCAGCAGTCGGACTAGCTCGTACAATGAGCAGTTCTTC
.	14	TRBV7-9	.	TRBJ1-1	CASSLGMGATEAFF	TGTGCCAGCAGCTTAGGAATGGGAGCCACTGAAGCTTTCTTT
.	16	TRBV7-2	.	TRBJ1-6	CASSPKESSYNSPLHF	TGTGCCAGCAGCCCTAAGGAGAGCTCCTATAATTCACCCCTCCACTTT
TRBD1	15	TRBV28	.	TRBJ2-5	CASSLFNRGGETQYF	TGTGCCAGCAGTTTATTCAACAGGGGTGGGGAGACCCAGTACTTC
.	20	TRBV19	.	TRBJ2-4	CASSHSYTSGKDSRKNIQYF	TGTGCCAGTAGCCATTCATATACTAGTGGGAAGGACTCTCGCAAAAACATTCAGTACTTC
.	12	TRBV28	.	TRBJ1-5	CASSNLYQPQHF	TGTGCCAGCAGCAACCTATATCAGCCCCAGCATTTT
TRBD1	13	TRBV6-5	.	TRBJ2-2	CASDATGTGELFF	TGTGCCAGCGACGCGACAGGGACCGGGGAGCTGTTTTTT
.	16	TRBV3-1/TRBV3-2	.	TRBJ2-1	CASSPQEGLTYNEQFF	TGTGCCAGCAGCCCTCAAGAGGGACTGACCTACAATGAGCAGTTCTTC
TRBD1	15	TRBV2	.	TRBJ1-3	CASRTTGISGNTIYF	TGTGCCAGCAGAACGACAGGGATCTCTGGAAACACCATATATTTT
.	16	TRBV10-3	.	TRBJ2-1	CAISDPAGGAYNEQFF	TGTGCCATCAGTGATCCGGCCGGAGGCGCCTACAATGAGCAGTTCTTC
TRBD1	16	TRBV24-1	.	TRBJ1-1	CATSDLQQGGSTEAFF	TGTGCCACCAGTGATTTACAACAGGGGGGGAGCACTGAAGCTTTCTTT
TRBD2	13	TRBV7-7	.	TRBJ2-1	CASSLGLADEQFF	TGTGCTAGCAGCTTGGGACTAGCAGACGAGCAGTTCTTC
TRBD1	13	TRBV27	.	TRBJ1-1	CASSLRQGDRAFF	TGTGCCAGCAGTTTAAGACAGGGGGATCGAGCTTTCTTT
.	12	TRBV3-1/TRBV3-2	.	TRBJ1-1	CASSQVGPEAFF	TGTGCCAGCAGCCAAGTGGGGCCTGAAGCTTTCTTT
.	13	TRBV10-2	.	TRBJ2-7	CASSEFPRGEQYF	TGCGCCAGCAGTGAATTTCCACGGGGTGAGCAGTACTTC
TRBD2	15	TRBV24-1	.	TRBJ2-3	CATSDREGGRDTQYF	TGTGCCACCAGTGATCGGGAGGGCGGCAGGGATACGCAGTATTTT
.	13	TRBV7-8	.	TRBJ2-3	CASSSGNTDTQYF	TGTGCCAGCAGCTCGGGAAACACAGATACGCAGTATTTT
TRBD1	16	TRBV6-6	.	TRBJ1-2	CASSYPGRQGENGYTF	TGTGCCAGCAGTTACCCTGGGCGGCAGGGGGAGAATGGCTACACCTTC
TRBD2	15	TRBV3-1/TRBV3-2	.	TRBJ2-7	CASSQGAGPSYEQYF	TGTGCCAGCAGCCAAGGAGCGGGACCCTCCTACGAGCAGTACTTC
TRBD2	17	TRBV3-1/TRBV3-2	.	TRBJ2-7	CASSPSLPGRESYEQYF	TGTGCCAGCAGCCCTTCCCTACCAGGGCGGGAGAGTTACGAGCAGTACTTC
TRBD2	15	TRBV6-5	.	TRBJ2-1	CASRDGVAGYNEQFF	TGTGCCAGCAGAGACGGGGTAGCGGGGTACAATGAGCAGTTCTTC
.	17	TRBV10-3	.	TRBJ1-5	CAISESGGGFDNQPQHF	TGTGCCATCAGTGAGTCCGGGGGGGGGTTCGACAATCAGCCCCAGCATTTT
.	13	TRBV2	.	TRBJ1-3	CASSLGAGNTIYF	TGTGCCAGCAGCCTAGGGGCTGGAAACACCATATATTTT
.	16	TRBV7-6	once	TRBJ1-5	CASSPRSGVGNQPQHF	TGTGCCAGCAGCCCTCGTTCAGGGGTAGGTAATCAGCCCCAGCATTTT
TRBD1	14	TRBV19	.	TRBJ1-5	CASSPGTGTQPQHF	TGTGCCAGTAGTCCCGGGACAGGGACTCAGCCCCAGCATTTT
.	14	TRBV19	once	TRBJ1-2	CASSIITGQDGYTF	TGTGCCAGTAGTATAATTACAGGGCAGGATGGCTACACCTTC
TRBD1	15	TRBV5-1	few	TRBJ1-4	CASSSQTGANEKLFF	TGCGCCAGCAGCTCCCAGACAGGGGCTAATGAAAAACTGTTTTTT
.	14	TRBV7-8	few	TRBJ2-7	CASSLAGDSYEQYF	TGTGCCAGCAGCTTAGCCGGGGATTCCTACGAGCAGTACTTC
TRBD1	14	TRBV18	.	TRBJ2-5	CASSRRGGAETQYF	TGTGCCAGCTCTAGAAGAGGGGGCGCAGAGACCCAGTACTTC
TRBD1	14	TRBV6-5	.	TRBJ1-3	CASTQQGTGNTIYF	TGTGCCAGCACCCAACAGGGGACTGGAAACACCATATATTTT
.	13	TRBV7-3	few	TRBJ2-1	CASSLDRGNEQFF	TGTGCCAGCAGCTTAGACCGGGGGAATGAGCAGTTCTTC
.	15	TRBV6-5	.	TRBJ2-1	CASSLVQASYNEQFF	TGTGCCAGCAGTCTGGTTCAAGCCTCCTACAATGAGCAGTTCTTC
.	14	TRBV19	few	TRBJ2-7	CASSIQAGSHEQYF	TGTGCCAGTAGTATACAGGCGGGTAGCCACGAGCAGTACTTC
TRBD1	14	TRBV19	.	TRBJ1-1	CASSTDRGGTEAFF	TGTGCCAGTAGTACGGACAGGGGGGGCACTGAAGCTTTCTTT
TRBD2	13	TRBV7-2	.	TRBJ2-5	CASSLEREAAQYF	TGTGCCAGCAGCTTAGAGCGGGAGGCGGCCCAGTACTTC
TRBD2	15	TRBV2	.	TRBJ2-7	CASSGVAGSFYEQYF	TGTGCCAGCAGTGGGGTAGCGGGATCTTTTTACGAGCAGTACTTC
.	14	TRBV15	.	TRBJ2-3	CATRRILVTDTQYF	TGTGCCACCAGAAGAATACTAGTGACAGATACGCAGTATTTT
TRBD2	16	TRBV5-1	.	TRBJ2-5	CASGTRGEAVQETQYF	TGCGCCAGCGGGACTCGGGGGGAGGCGGTCCAAGAGACCCAGTACTTC
TRBD2	17	TRBV19	.	TRBJ2-2	CASSIERGGSNTGELFF	TGTGCCAGTAGTATAGAGAGGGGAGGGTCGAACACCGGGGAGCTGTTTTTT
.	12	TRBV12-3/TRBV12-4	.	TRBJ1-2	CATSEEGFGYTF	TGTGCCACCTCGGAGGAGGGATTTGGCTACACCTTC
.	16	TRBV24-1	once	TRBJ1-4	CATSDARGGLGEKLFF	TGTGCCACCAGTGACGCCAGGGGAGGGCTTGGTGAAAAACTGTTTTTT
TRBD2	15	TRBV7-9	.	TRBJ2-1	CASSPGLAGVGEQFF	TGTGCCAGCAGCCCGGGACTAGCGGGAGTGGGTGAGCAGTTCTTC
TRBD1	16	TRBV5-6	.	TRBJ1-4	CASSLWMTGIHEKLFF	TGTGCCAGCAGCTTGTGGATGACAGGGATTCATGAAAAACTGTTTTTT
.	14	TRBV11-3	.	TRBJ2-1	CASSEWTDNNEQFF	TGTGCCAGCAGCGAATGGACAGACAACAATGAGCAGTTCTTC